This is a list of T cell receptor beta chains from one sample in a study of T cell repertoires in cytomegalovirus infection. TCRdb recomputed calls from the reads with MiXCR, one row per CDR3 protein. The data hold around 430,000 distinct CDR3 sequences, with approximately 40% observed a single time. Their recognized antigens are unknown. This specimen consisted of cultured PBMCs, obtained from culture after CMV antigen stimulation. The receptors here all came from a human donor in good health (CMV status not recorded). Some clones in this sample may be carry-over from other donors' samples. Both conserved end residues are part of each CDR3.

V | length | CDR3
TRBV2 | 14 | CASGLAGGTGELFF
TRBV9 | 14 | CASSRSGFYNEQFF
TRBV11-1 | 14 | CASSPGTRGYEQYF
TRBV20-1 | 14 | CSARVGRVYNEQFF
TRBV11-2 | 14 | CASSPSVGGTEQYF
TRBV7-2 | 13 | CASSRGATGELFF
TRBV6-1 | 13 | CASSPVGADTQYF
TRBV11-2 | 14 | CASNPTGSVSGYTF
TRBV7-2 | 16 | CASSPRRSGAYNEQFF
TRBV11-2 | 14 | CASSLFVGRDGYTF
TRBV2 | 12 | CASALRDTEAFF
TRBV7-2 | 15 | CASSLRGLLSYEQYF
TRBV11-2 | 17 | CASSLGVTSGVQETQYF
TRBV12-3/TRBV12-4 | 17 | CASSPRRAGGRDNEQFF
TRBV7-9 | 15 | CASSLDRQGPDTQYF
TRBV6-5 | 16 | CASSTEGGAPSYEQYF
TRBV7-2 | 15 | CASSWSGPSSYEQYF
TRBV7-2 | 16 | CASSPRGRSSYNEQFF
TRBV6-1 | 15 | CASRAYRDSNYGYTF
TRBV7-2 | 14 | CASSLAVGNTEAFF
TRBV28 | 14 | CASSLEGVNSPLHF
TRBV11-3 | 15 | CASSPLGRGEDTQYF
TRBV9 | 13 | CASSTGTYNEQFF
TRBV12-3/TRBV12-4 | 16 | CASTNLAGHLNTEAFF
TRBV7-6 | 16 | CASSLDGGLGTGELFF
TRBV6-2/TRBV6-3 | 15 | CASSYAGGSAGELFF
TRBV11-2 | 17 | CASSLGTSGTFTDTQYF
TRBV7-2 | 15 | CASSPLAGYADTQYF
TRBV6-6 | 14 | CASSGAQGNQPQHF
TRBV27 | 16 | CASSSGRLAGTNEQFF
TRBV12-3/TRBV12-4 | 15 | CASSPSPWGTDTQYF
TRBV5-1 | 13 | CASGPQGSGELFF
TRBV29-1 | 10 | CSVGQGSYTF
TRBV7-8 | 15 | CASSPRRLAGHEQFF
TRBV7-6 | 15 | CASSLGAGQNTEAFF
TRBV6-6 | 13 | CASRGTSNYGYTF
TRBV5-4 | 16 | CASSGGLAGNTGELFF
TRBV4-3 | 16 | CASSQEGSLSQETQYF
TRBV7-6 | 14 | CASSPGAGTDTQYF
TRBV6-2/TRBV6-3 | 15 | CASSKRGSSVPPQHF
TRBV19 | 13 | CASSAMQDTEAFF
TRBV6-1 | 14 | CASTRTGKGSPLHF
TRBV7-8 | 17 | CASSPFAGGLSTDTQYF
TRBV6-1 | 15 | CASSGGTSGGYEQYF
TRBV7-8 | 13 | CASSLRTGFGYTF
TRBV7-2 | 16 | CASSLARGPSSYGYTF
TRBV2 | 17 | CASSEESRDWGAREQYF
TRBV7-9 | 17 | CASSPSGYAGSYNEQFF